This T cell receptor (beta chain) was obtained from a study of molecular identifiers for immune sequencing clone quantification (dated by TCRdb to 2016 to 2019). Regarding the study in general: For a replicate experiment, the RNA from either approximately 20,000 or 100,000 naive CD8 T cells was divided into five aliquots, and four of those aliquots went on to sequencing. CD8 T cells were used in a methods study to benchmark molecular-identifier clustering-based TCR repertoire sequencing (MIDCIRS) and TCR RNA copy counting. Results the study describes overall, beyond this receptor: The naive libraries included spiked-in Jurkat TCR RNA (about ten copies' worth), and this RNA is not part of the donor repertoire. Modeling indicated about 3 TCR RNA copies recovered per cell, compared with about 9.7 by digital PCR, which implies a capture efficiency of about 27%. Highly expanded clone sizes could be underestimated because identical TCR molecules may share a barcode. Without barcode sub-clustering, chimeric consensus sequences inflated TCR diversity; chimeras reached as high as 47%. Clones above 20 RNA copies held over 98% of molecules in CMV-specific effector cells but under 1% in naive cells. Spiked-in Jurkat TCR RNA equal to a single cell's worth was reported to be detectable even within 1,100,000 naive CD8 T cells.

Library preparation employed PCR. The sequencing machine was a NextSeq 500. Bulk TCR libraries were generated as previously described, with the TCR primers listed in Table S5 used. Total RNA was purified with the Qiagen AllPrep DNA/RNA kit. Before analysis, reads from multiple sequencing runs of the same library were pooled. In the source study's methods: Only reads with exact TCR constant sequence were kept, trimmed to 150 nt, and grouped by their 12-nt molecular barcodes. Within each barcode group, reads were sub-clustered at a 15% Levenshtein threshold, and quality-weighted consensus sequences were built per RNA molecule. Non-functional sequences were filtered out, along with any lower-count sequence sitting one edit away from another sequence. Barcode sub-clusters with fewer than 20% of the maximum read count were removed, based on fitting two negative binomial distributions. TCRdb's own reprocessing of the public reads used fastp at Q25 and MiXCR and kept productive beta chains. A single entry per CDR3 protein holds the most common genes and DNA from its merged rows. The V and J calls come from TCRdb's annotation, not from the publication. The sample table shows hundreds of thousands of distinct CDR3 sequences, and under 25% are seen once. The ten largest make up roughly 0.7% of the sample.

The CDR3 starts with the cysteine, ends with the phenylalanine, and has 14 residues. CDR3 DNA is the only sequence kept; it has 42 bases, read in frame from the first base. CDR1 and CDR2 (MNHEY, SVGEGT) derive from the germline V gene. V drops 4 bases and J drops 8 bases, leaving 14 bases in between. Naive CD8 T cell libraries were made from approximately 20,000 to 1,000,000 sorted cells using 10%, 30% or 50% of purified RNA. On a BD FACSAria II, naive CD8 T cells were FACS-sorted as CD8+CD4-CCR7+CD45RA+ and collected into RLT Plus buffer. To test detection sensitivity, Jurkat RNA equal to approximately ten TCR copies was added to samples of about 20,000-1,100,000 naive CD8 T cells. CD8 T cells were enriched with RosetteSep CD8+ T Cell Enrichment Cocktail and Ficoll-Paque, followed by ACK red cell lysis. As to this clonotype: The specificity of this receptor is unknown. Per-nucleotide qualities are absent, and no much larger clonotype sits a single base away.

The chain was built from TRBV6-2 or TRBV6-3 and TRBJ1-4; 6 matching bases give a weak D call of TRBD1. Sequenced: naive CD8+ T cells from blood, with Jurkat cell RNA spiked in. The cell subset or site tag for this specimen amounts to: FACS-sorted CD8+CD4-CCR7+CD45RA+ naive T cells. This clonotype was obtained from a human donor in good health. Some libraries in this study had Jurkat cell RNA spiked in. The DNA sequence reads TGTGCCAGCAGTTCGATCTGGACAGTGGAAAAACTGTTTTTT. Translated, it reads CASSSIWTVEKLFF.